The next 9 T cell receptor beta chains were all read from a single sample in a study of T-cell reconstitution after alpha-beta-depleted transplantation in children. Unique molecular identifiers were incorporated into the prepared TCRbeta library. Using its own MiXCR run on the PCR reads, TCRdb lists one record per CDR3 protein. The data contain roughly 100,000 distinct CDR3 sequences, roughly 6% of them singletons. Sequencing used PBMCs, mostly from graft donor cells, obtained 60 days after TCRalphabeta/CD19-depleted stem cell transplant. The source is a female patient aged 2-10 years who had a stem cell transplant for Fanconi anemia, so the T cells may come from the graft donor.

In its sample, this clonotype was seen many times. The rearrangement links TRBV20-1 to TRBJ2-7; D gene ambiguous. Germline V gene data show CDR1 as DFQATT and CDR2 as SNEGSKA (reference sequence). This CDR3 region has 13 residues. V shed 1 base and J shed 3 bases, with 10 bases lying between them. This chain's CDR3 is CSARGPHLYEQYF. In DNA form, the CDR3 reads TGCAGTGCTAGAGGGCCTCATCTCTACGAGCAGTACTTC.

The rearrangement uses TRBV20-1 and TRBJ2-3; D gene ambiguous. Per the germline V gene, CDR1 is DFQATT and CDR2 is SNEGSKA (reference sequence). V was clipped by 3 bases and J by 1 base, with 5 bases between them. The CDR3 consists of 12 residues. The DNA for the CDR3 is TGCAGTGCTAGGCTTGGCACAGATACGCAGTATTTT. This gives the protein CSARLGTDTQYF.

This clonotype was picked up many times. This chain connects TRBV12-3 or TRBV12-4 to TRBJ1-6; D is unclear. CDR3 size: 16 residues. Trimming cost V 3 bases and J 5 bases, with 14 bases left between them. The CDR3 sequence is CASSLSAAPNNSPLHF. The CDR3 DNA reads as TGTGCCAGCAGTTTGAGCGCGGCCCCGAATAATTCACCCCTCCACTTT.

In its sample, this clonotype was seen a few times. The chain recombines TRBV20-1 with TRBJ2-5, with 10 bases fitting TRBD2. CDR1 DFQATT and CDR2 SNEGSKA come from the germline V gene (reference sequence). The V gene end was trimmed by 8 bases and the J gene end by 0 bases; junction bases not matched to a gene: 18. The CDR3 is made up of 18 amino acids. In nucleotides, the CDR3 is TGCAGTTTAGACCCACGGGTAGCGGGGGGAACCGACCAAGAGACCCAGTACTTC. It is translated as CSLDPRVAGGTDQETQYF.

This clonotype was counted ten times or more. The V call is TRBV5-1, the J call TRBJ2-7, with 10 bases lining up with TRBD2. The CDR3 sequence is 16 residues long. The germline V gene encodes CDR1 SGHRS and CDR2 YFSETQ. The V segment lost 0 bases and the J segment 3 bases; nucleotides outside the gene matches: 6. CDR3 amino acids: CASSLEAGTSDYEQYF. As DNA, the CDR3 is TGCGCCAGCAGCTTGGAGGCCGGGACTAGCGACTACGAGCAGTACTTC.

V usage is TRBV2 and J usage is TRBJ1-6; maybe TRBD1 (5 bases). Germline V gene lookup returns CDR1 SNHLY and CDR2 FYNNEI. The CDR3 covers 17 residues. V lost 0 bases, J lost 6 bases, and 15 bases lay in between. The CDR3 loop is CASSEAWGTTVNSPLHF. CDR3 sequence (DNA): TGTGCCAGCAGTGAAGCTTGGGGGACGACAGTTAATTCACCCCTCCACTTT.

This clonotype was observed many times. The rearrangement joins TRBV20-1 to TRBJ2-3; no firm D call. This CDR3 region has 14 residues. Looked up from germline, CDR1 is DFQATT and CDR2 is SNEGSKA (reference sequence). The germline V and J ends were trimmed by 3 bases and 0 bases, with 10 bases remaining between them. In nucleotides, the CDR3 is TGCAGTGCTAGTCTGTCCGGGAGCACAGATACGCAGTATTTT. Its protein is CSASLSGSTDTQYF.

This clonotype was seen at least ten times. The gene calls are TRBV7-8 and TRBJ2-5, with TRBD2 matching over 9 bases. The germline gives CDR1 SGHVS, CDR2 FQNEAQ. The length of the CDR3 is 15 residues. J was trimmed by 5 bases and V by 1 base; bases with no gene match: 5. CDR3: CASSLGGGRGETQYF. The CDR3 region has the DNA TGTGCCAGCAGCTTAGGTGGCGGGAGGGGGGAGACCCAGTACTTC.

The table lists this clonotype with many counts. V is TRBV3-1 and J is TRBJ1-2; D not certain. The germline gives CDR1 LGHDT, CDR2 YNNKEL (reference sequence). Trimming cost V 1 base and J 0 bases, with 9 bases left between them. There are 15 residues in the CDR3. CDR3 in amino acids: CASSQGWTSNYGYTF. The CDR3 bases are TGTGCCAGCAGCCAAGGTTGGACGTCTAACTATGGCTACACCTTC.